Listed below are T cell receptor beta chains from one sample, sequenced in a study of T cells in Graves' hyperthyroidism and ophthalmopathy. MiXCR, applied by TCRdb to the multiplex PCR reads, yields one record per CDR3 protein. In the table there are roughly 350,000 distinct CDR3 sequences, roughly 15% of which are singletons. Material: blood. These receptors were collected from a woman under 40 with Graves' ophthalmopathy. CDR3s include the opening cysteine and the closing phenylalanine or tryptophan. A D gene is named only where the DNA matches it firmly. Clone size is stated in some rows and not others, as once, few, many or a class when expanded.

V,J,size,D,CDR3,DNA
TRBV5-1,TRBJ1-5,many,-,CATISTAGQTTQPQHF,TGCGCCACCATCTCAACGGCGGGACAAACCACTCAGCCCCAGCATTTT
TRBV3-1,TRBJ2-7,many,TRBD2,CASSHRTSREQYF,TGTGCCAGCAGCCACCGGACTAGTCGGGAGCAGTACTTC
TRBV20-1,TRBJ2-3,many,-,CSARGDTADTQYF,TGCAGTGCTAGAGGAGATACCGCGGATACGCAGTATTTT
TRBV3-1,TRBJ1-1,-,-,CASSATGTTNTEAFF,TGTGCCAGCAGCGCCACCGGGACGACGAACACTGAAGCTTTCTTT
TRBV6-1,TRBJ2-6,once,-,CASSLTGTHVSGANVLTF,TGTGCCAGCAGCCTAACCGGGACGCACGTATCTGGGGCCAACGTCCTGACTTTC
TRBV5-1,TRBJ2-1,many,TRBD1,CASSFGQGVYYEQFF,TGCGCCAGCAGCTTCGGACAGGGAGTTTATTATGAGCAGTTCTTC
TRBV5-4,TRBJ2-7,-,TRBD2,CASSLPSGGLLDEQYF,TGTGCCAGCAGCTTGCCTAGCGGGGGCTTGCTCGACGAGCAGTACTTC
TRBV7-2,TRBJ1-3,few,-,CASSLEGGRGGNTIYF,TGTGCCAGCAGCTTAGAGGGGGGTCGTGGTGGAAACACCATATATTTT
TRBV6-1,TRBJ2-3,few,-,CASRDWGSGGTDTQYF,TGTGCCAGCAGGGACTGGGGGTCCGGGGGCACAGATACGCAGTATTTT
TRBV2,TRBJ2-3,many,-,CASSLGTSTFTDTQYF,TGTGCCAGCAGCCTTGGGACATCTACCTTCACAGATACGCAGTATTTT
TRBV7-9,TRBJ1-1,few,TRBD1,CASSRIRGERYTEAFF,TGTGCCAGCAGCCGAATCAGGGGGGAACGGTACACTGAAGCTTTCTTT
TRBV27,TRBJ1-5,-,-,CASSLRGHRGRPQHF,TGTGCCAGCAGTTTGCGAGGGCATAGAGGTAGGCCCCAGCATTTT
TRBV12-3/TRBV12-4,TRBJ1-5,once,TRBD1,CASISGTGVQPQHF,TGTGCCAGCATCTCCGGGACAGGGGTTCAGCCCCAGCATTTT
TRBV20-1,TRBJ2-7,many,-,CSARVLGGPSYEQYF,TGCAGTGCTAGAGTTTTGGGCGGTCCCTCCTACGAGCAGTACTTC
TRBV7-2,TRBJ1-5,many,-,CASSLDRVTSQPQHF,TGTGCCAGCAGCTTAGACAGGGTGACGAGTCAGCCCCAGCATTTT
TRBV7-9,TRBJ2-7,many,-,CASSYHPGEQYF,TGTGCCAGCAGCTACCATCCGGGCGAGCAGTACTTC
TRBV7-8,TRBJ2-1,many,-,CASSLGWGVGYNEQFF,TGTGCCAGCAGCTTAGGTTGGGGGGTGGGGTACAATGAGCAGTTCTTC
TRBV27,TRBJ2-3,many,-,CASSLRMFGSTDTQYF,TGTGCCAGCAGTTTACGGATGTTCGGAAGCACAGATACGCAGTATTTT
TRBV27,TRBJ1-6,-,-,CASSLFGTSSYNSPLHF,TGTGCCAGCAGTTTATTTGGGACCAGCTCCTATAATTCACCCCTCCACTTT
TRBV11-2,TRBJ1-2,many,TRBD1,CASTLGQGRGYTF,TGTGCCAGCACCCTCGGACAGGGGAGAGGCTACACCTTC
TRBV5-6,TRBJ2-7,many,-,CASSSRGADYEQYF,TGTGCCAGCAGCTCGCGCGGGGCGGACTACGAGCAGTACTTC
TRBV3-1,TRBJ2-1,many,-,CASSQGGKRNEQFF,TGTGCCAGCAGCCAAGGGGGTAAGAGGAATGAGCAGTTCTTC
TRBV4-1,TRBJ2-2,-,-,CASNQKLATGELFF,TGCGCCAGCAACCAAAAACTAGCCACCGGGGAGCTGTTTTTT
TRBV18,TRBJ2-3,many,-,CASSPSWDNTDTQYF,TGTGCCAGCTCACCCTCGTGGGACAACACAGATACGCAGTATTTT
TRBV7-9,TRBJ2-1,many,-,CASSSTNEQFF,TGTGCCAGCAGCAGTACCAATGAGCAGTTCTTC
TRBV20-1,TRBJ2-3,many,TRBD2,CSARPPSGLAGHTDTQYF,TGCAGTGCTAGACCCCCCTCAGGACTAGCGGGGCACACAGATACGCAGTATTTT
TRBV6-1,TRBJ2-1,-,-,CASSELEGGSYNEQFF,TGTGCCAGCAGTGAATTGGAGGGCGGCTCCTACAATGAGCAGTTCTTC
TRBV20-1,TRBJ2-7,many,-,CSARDPTRYLYEQYF,TGCAGTGCTAGAGATCCCACTCGCTACCTCTACGAGCAGTACTTC
TRBV6-1,TRBJ2-5,many,-,CASSPGAQETQYF,TGTGCCAGCAGCCCCGGGGCCCAAGAGACCCAGTACTTC
TRBV20-1,TRBJ2-2,few,TRBD2,CSAQTRLASGELFF,TGCAGTGCTCAGACGCGACTAGCCTCCGGGGAGCTGTTTTTT
TRBV6-5,TRBJ1-1,many,-,CASSYSRGGGTEAFF,TGTGCCAGCAGTTACTCGAGGGGGGGGGGGACTGAAGCTTTCTTT
TRBV6-1,TRBJ1-1,many,-,CASSATWSTEAFF,TGTGCCAGCAGCGCTACCTGGAGCACTGAAGCTTTCTTT
TRBV7-2,TRBJ1-2,many,-,CASSWRSVYGYTF,TGTGCCAGCAGCTGGCGGAGCGTTTATGGCTACACCTTC
TRBV12-3/TRBV12-4,TRBJ2-7,many,-,CASSRQTYEQYF,TGTGCCAGCAGTCGACAAACCTACGAGCAGTACTTC
TRBV2,TRBJ1-2,many,-,CASRTSGDGYTF,TGTGCCAGCAGAACATCTGGCGATGGCTACACCTTC
TRBV19,TRBJ1-2,-,-,CASRAGLGANYGYTF,TGTGCCAGTAGGGCAGGGTTAGGAGCTAACTATGGCTACACCTTC
TRBV28,TRBJ1-4,-,-,CASSLWGMSGELIEKLFF,TGTGCCAGCAGTTTATGGGGGATGTCCGGGGAGCTGATTGAAAAACTGTTTTTT